This T cell receptor beta chain was sequenced for a study of cytomegalovirus exposure and HLA in healthy donors. The PCR was carried out with 60 Vbeta primers and 13 Jbeta primers. TCRdb's table, derived via immunoSEQ multiplex PCR, lists solely in-frame clones and lacks some. The sample contains around 100,000 clones, 76% of which appear only once. The CDR3 runs to 15 residues. The V end was cut by 6 bases, the J end by 6 bases, with 19 bases between. CDR1 is MDHEN and CDR2 is SYDVKM in the germline V gene. The receptor comes from a woman in her fifties or sixties in good health and CMV-seropositive. The sample comprised PBMCs. The rearrangement links TRBV28 to TRBJ2-3; perhaps TRBD1 as D (6 bases). Here the CDR3 DNA reads TGTGCCAGCAGCCGTCGGGCAGGGGTTACGGATACGCAGTATTTT. Protein: CASSRRAGVTDTQYF. Full variable domain (rest looked up from reference TRBV28 and TRBJ2-3): DVKVTQSSRYLVKRTGEKVFLECVQDMDHENMFWYRQDPGLGLRLIYFSYDVKMKEKGDIPEGYSVSREKKERFSLILESASTNQTSMYLCASSRRAGVTDTQYFGPGTRLTVL.